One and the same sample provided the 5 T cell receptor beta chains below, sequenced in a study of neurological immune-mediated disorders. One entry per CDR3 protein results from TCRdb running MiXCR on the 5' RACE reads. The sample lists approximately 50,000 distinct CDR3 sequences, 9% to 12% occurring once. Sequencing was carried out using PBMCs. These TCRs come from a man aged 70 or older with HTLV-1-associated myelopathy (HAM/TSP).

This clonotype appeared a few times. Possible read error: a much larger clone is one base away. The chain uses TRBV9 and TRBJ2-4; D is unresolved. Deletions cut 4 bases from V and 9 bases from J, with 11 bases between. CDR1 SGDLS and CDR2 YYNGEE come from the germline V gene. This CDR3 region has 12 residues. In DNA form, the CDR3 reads TGTGCCAGCAGCCCCCAGGACGTCATTCAGTACTTC. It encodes CASSPQDVIQYF.

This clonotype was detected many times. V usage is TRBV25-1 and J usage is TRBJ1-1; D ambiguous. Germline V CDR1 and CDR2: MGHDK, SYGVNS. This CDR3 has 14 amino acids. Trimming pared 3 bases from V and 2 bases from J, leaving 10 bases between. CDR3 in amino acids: CASSESQLNTEAFF. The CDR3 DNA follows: TGTGCCAGCAGTGAGTCGCAACTCAACACTGAAGCTTTCTTT.

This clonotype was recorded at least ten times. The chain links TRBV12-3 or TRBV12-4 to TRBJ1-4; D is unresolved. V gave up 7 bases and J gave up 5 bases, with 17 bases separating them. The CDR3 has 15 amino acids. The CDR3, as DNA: TGTGCCAGCACGACGAGCCTTCTGGTGAATGAAAAACTGTTTTTT. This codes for CASTTSLLVNEKLFF.

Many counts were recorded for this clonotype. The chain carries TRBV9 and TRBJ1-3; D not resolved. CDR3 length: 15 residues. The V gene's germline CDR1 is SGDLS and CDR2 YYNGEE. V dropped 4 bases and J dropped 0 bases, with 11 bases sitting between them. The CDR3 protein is CASSPTTGSGNTIYF. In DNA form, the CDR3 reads TGTGCCAGCAGCCCAACGACTGGCTCTGGAAACACCATATATTTT.

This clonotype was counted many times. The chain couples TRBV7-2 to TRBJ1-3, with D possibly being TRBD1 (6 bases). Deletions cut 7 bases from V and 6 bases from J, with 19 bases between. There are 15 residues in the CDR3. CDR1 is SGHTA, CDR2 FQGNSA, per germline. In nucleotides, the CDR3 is TGTGCCAGCAAGCGGGACACAAACCTGAAAAACACCATATATTTT. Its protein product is CASKRDTNLKNTIYF. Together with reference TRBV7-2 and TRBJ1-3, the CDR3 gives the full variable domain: GAGVSQSPSNKVTEKGKDVELRCDPISGHTALYWYRQSLGQGLEFLIYFQGNSAPDKSGLPSDRFSAERTGGSVSTLTIQRTQQEDSAVYLCASKRDTNLKNTIYFGEGSWLTVV.